Each of the 6 T cell receptor beta chains below was sequenced from the same sample in a study of shared clonotypes between healthy human individuals. Produced via immunoSEQ multiplex PCR; TCRdb's table is partial and in-frame only. The top ten hold approximately 0.95% of the sample, which has about 1.1 million clones, about 80% seen once. Input material: memory CD4+ T cells from PBMCs. This sample's subset: CD45RA-negative fraction. These receptor sequences come from a man younger than 30 in good health. Some clones in this sample may be carry-over from other donors' samples.

The chain has TRBV5-1 and TRBJ2-1, with 10 bases fitting TRBD2. CDR3 size: 17 residues. Germline V gene lookup returns CDR1 SGHRS and CDR2 YFSETQ. With V trimmed by 0 bases and J by 2 bases, 5 bases remained unmatched. The CDR3 DNA reads as TGCGCCAGCAGCTTGGCTCCTAGCGGGAGTCCCTACAATGAGCAGTTCTTC. As protein: CASSLAPSGSPYNEQFF. The complete variable domain, with remaining parts taken from reference TRBV5-1 and TRBJ2-1, reads KAGVTQTPRYLIKTRGQQVTLSCSPISGHRSVSWYQQTPGQGLQFLFEYFSETQRNKGNFPGRFSGRQFSNSRSEMNVSTLELGDSALYLCASSLAPSGSPYNEQFFGPGTRLTVL.

V gene TRBV10-1 combines with J gene TRBJ1-6; no clear D. This CDR3 region has 13 residues. Germline V gene sequence: CDR1 WNHNN, CDR2 SYGVQD (reference sequence). The V and J ends lost 4 bases and 6 bases respectively, with 7 bases between them. DNA for the CDR3: TGCGCCAGCAGTGGAGTATGTAATTCACCCCTCCACTTT. Translated: CASSGVCNSPLHF.

Notes on this clone: Other DNA sequences in this specimen translate into the identical CDR3. The rearrangement uses TRBV28 and TRBJ2-4, with D maybe TRBD1 (6 bases). The CDR3 has 15 amino acids. V lost 5 bases, J lost 0 bases, and 11 bases lay in between. Germline loops: CDR1 MDHEN, CDR2 SYDVKM. The CDR3 coding sequence is TGTGCCAGCAGTCAACAGGGTCTAGCCAAAAACATTCAGTACTTC. Residues: CASSQQGLAKNIQYF. Full variable domain (missing parts from reference TRBV28 and TRBJ2-4): DVKVTQSSRYLVKRTGEKVFLECVQDMDHENMFWYRQDPGLGLRLIYFSYDVKMKEKGDIPEGYSVSREKKERFSLILESASTNQTSMYLCASSQQGLAKNIQYFGAGTRLSVL.

This chain connects TRBV5-1 to TRBJ2-2, with D unclear. Germline V gene data show CDR1 as SGHRS and CDR2 as YFSETQ. The CDR3 sequence is 15 residues long. V lost 2 bases to trimming and J lost 2 bases, with 10 bases between them. The CDR3 coding sequence is TGCGCCAGCAGCTTTGCAGGAACCAACACCGGGGAGCTGTTTTTT. Its protein product is CASSFAGTNTGELFF.

The V call is TRBV7-2, the J call TRBJ2-1; D remains ambiguous. The germline V and J ends were trimmed by 2 bases and 15 bases, with 14 bases remaining between them. This CDR3 has 12 amino acids. Germline loops: CDR1 SGHTA, CDR2 FQGNSA. The CDR3 nucleotides are TGTGCCAGCAGCTTACCCTCCCCGGTACGGTTCTTC. Translated, it gives CASSLPSPVRFF.

CDR3 sequence (DNA): TGTGCCAGCAGTTTATGGGCAGGGGATGAAAAACTGTTTTTT. This translates into CASSLWAGDEKLFF. This rearrangement joins TRBV27 to TRBJ1-4; a weak D match, TRBD1 (6 bases). The CDR3 length is 14 residues. CDR1 and CDR2 from the germline V gene are MNHEY and SMNVEV (reference sequence). The germline V and J ends were trimmed by 1 base and 6 bases, with 9 bases remaining between them.